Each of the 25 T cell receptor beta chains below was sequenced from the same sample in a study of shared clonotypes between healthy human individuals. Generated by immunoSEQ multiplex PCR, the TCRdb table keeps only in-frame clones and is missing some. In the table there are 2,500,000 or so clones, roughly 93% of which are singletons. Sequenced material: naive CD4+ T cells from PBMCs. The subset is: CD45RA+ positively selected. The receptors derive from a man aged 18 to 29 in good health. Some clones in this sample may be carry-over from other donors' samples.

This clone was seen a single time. For the CDR3, the DNA is TGTGCCAGCAGCTTTTGGTCCGCGTATTCCACTGAAGCTTTCTTT. Protein product: CASSFWSAYSTEAFF. The J gene is TRBJ1-1, the V gene TRBV7-9; no firm D call. The CDR3 sequence is 15 residues long. V lost 3 bases, J lost 4 bases, and 15 bases lay in between. In germline, CDR1 is SEHNR, CDR2 FQNEAQ (reference sequence).

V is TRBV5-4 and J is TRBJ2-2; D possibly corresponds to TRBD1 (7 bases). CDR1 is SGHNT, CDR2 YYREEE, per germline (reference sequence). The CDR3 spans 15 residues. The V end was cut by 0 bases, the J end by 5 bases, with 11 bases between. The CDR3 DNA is TGTGCCAGCAGCTTGGGGCCAGGGGGGACCGGGGAGCTGTTTTTT. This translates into CASSLGPGGTGELFF.

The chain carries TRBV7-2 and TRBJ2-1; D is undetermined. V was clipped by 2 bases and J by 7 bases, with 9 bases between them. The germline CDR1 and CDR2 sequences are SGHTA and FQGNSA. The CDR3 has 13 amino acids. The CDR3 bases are TGTGCCAGCAGCTTATATGTTGGTAATGAGCAGTTCTTC. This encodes CASSLYVGNEQFF.

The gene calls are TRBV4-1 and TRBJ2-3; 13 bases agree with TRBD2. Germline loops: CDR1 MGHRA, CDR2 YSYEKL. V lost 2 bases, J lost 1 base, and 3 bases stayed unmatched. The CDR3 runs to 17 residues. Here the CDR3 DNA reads TGCGCCAGCAGCCAACCGGGACTAGCGGGACGCACAGATACGCAGTATTTT. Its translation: CASSQPGLAGRTDTQYF.

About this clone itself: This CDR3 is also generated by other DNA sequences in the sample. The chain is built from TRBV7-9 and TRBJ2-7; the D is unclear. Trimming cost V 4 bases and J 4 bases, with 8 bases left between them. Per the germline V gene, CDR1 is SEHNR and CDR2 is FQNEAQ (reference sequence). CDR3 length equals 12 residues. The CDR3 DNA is TGTGCCAGCAGCTCTCAAGGGTACGAGCAGTACTTC. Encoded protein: CASSSQGYEQYF.

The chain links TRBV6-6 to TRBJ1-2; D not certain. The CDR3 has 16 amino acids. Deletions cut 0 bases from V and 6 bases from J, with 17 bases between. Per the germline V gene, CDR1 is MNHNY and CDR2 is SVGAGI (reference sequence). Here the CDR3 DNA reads TGTGCCAGCAGTTACTCGAACGCCCCAACCGGCAATGGCTACACCTTC. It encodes CASSYSNAPTGNGYTF.

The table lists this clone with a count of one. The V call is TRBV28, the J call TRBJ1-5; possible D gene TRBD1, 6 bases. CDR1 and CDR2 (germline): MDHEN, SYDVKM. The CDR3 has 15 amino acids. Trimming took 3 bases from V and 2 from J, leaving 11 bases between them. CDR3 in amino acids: CASSLEGGRNQPQHF. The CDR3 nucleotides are TGTGCCAGCAGTTTGGAGGGGGGCCGCAATCAGCCCCAGCATTTT.

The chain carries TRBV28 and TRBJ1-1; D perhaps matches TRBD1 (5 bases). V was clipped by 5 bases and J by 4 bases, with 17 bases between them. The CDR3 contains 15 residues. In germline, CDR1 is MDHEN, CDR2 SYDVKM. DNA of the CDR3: TGTGCCAGCAGTCTATCCGACAGTTGGAGCACTGAAGCTTTCTTT. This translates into CASSLSDSWSTEAFF.

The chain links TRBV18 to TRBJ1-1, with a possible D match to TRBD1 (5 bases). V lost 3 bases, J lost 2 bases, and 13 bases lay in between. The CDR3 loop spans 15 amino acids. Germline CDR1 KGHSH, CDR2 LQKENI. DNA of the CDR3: TGTGCCAGCTCACCCACTCAGGGATCTAACACTGAAGCTTTCTTT. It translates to CASSPTQGSNTEAFF. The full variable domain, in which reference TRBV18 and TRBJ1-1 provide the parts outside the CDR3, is NAGVMQNPRHLVRRRGQEARLRCSPMKGHSHVYWYRQLPEEGLKFMVYLQKENIIDESGMPKERFSAEFPKEGPSILRIQQVVRGDSAAYFCASSPTQGSNTEAFFGQGTRLTVV.

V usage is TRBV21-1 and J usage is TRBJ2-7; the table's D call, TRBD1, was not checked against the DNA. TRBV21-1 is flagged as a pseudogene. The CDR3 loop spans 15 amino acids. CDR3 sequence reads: CASSRRGQGAYEQYF. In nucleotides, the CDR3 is TGTGCCAGCAGCCGCCGGGGACAGGGGGCCTACGAGCAGTACTTC.

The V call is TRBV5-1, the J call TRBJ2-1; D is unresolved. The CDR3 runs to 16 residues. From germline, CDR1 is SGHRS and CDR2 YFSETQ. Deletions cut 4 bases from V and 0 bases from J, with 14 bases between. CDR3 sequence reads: CASSLGRSSSYNEQFF. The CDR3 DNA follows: TGCGCCAGCAGCCTTGGCCGGTCCAGCTCCTACAATGAGCAGTTCTTC.

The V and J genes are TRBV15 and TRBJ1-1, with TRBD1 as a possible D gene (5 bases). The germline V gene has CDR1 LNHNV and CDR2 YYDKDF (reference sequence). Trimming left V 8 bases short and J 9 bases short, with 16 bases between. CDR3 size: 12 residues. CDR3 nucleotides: TGTGCCACCCTTCCGGGGGGATTTCAAGCTTTCTTT. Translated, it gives CATLPGGFQAFF.

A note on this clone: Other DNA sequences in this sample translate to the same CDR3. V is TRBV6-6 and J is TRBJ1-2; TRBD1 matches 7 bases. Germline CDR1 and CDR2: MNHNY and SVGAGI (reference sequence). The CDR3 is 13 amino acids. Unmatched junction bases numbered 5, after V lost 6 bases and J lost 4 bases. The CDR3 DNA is TGTGCCAGCAGCCCGGGACAGAGCTATGGCTACACCTTC. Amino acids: CASSPGQSYGYTF.

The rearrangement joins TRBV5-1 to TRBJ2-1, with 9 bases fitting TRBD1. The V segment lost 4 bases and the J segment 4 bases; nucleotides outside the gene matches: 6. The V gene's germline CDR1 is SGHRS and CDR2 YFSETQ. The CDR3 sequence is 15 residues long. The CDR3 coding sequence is TGCGCCAGCAGCCCCGGGACAGGGATTTACAATGAGCAGTTCTTC. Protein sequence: CASSPGTGIYNEQFF.

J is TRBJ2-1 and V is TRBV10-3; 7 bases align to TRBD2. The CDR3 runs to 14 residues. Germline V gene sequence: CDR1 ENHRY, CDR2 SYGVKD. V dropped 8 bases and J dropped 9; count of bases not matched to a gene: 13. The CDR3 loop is CAIGAGEGWGEQFF. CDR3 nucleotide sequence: TGTGCCATCGGGGCGGGAGAGGGTTGGGGTGAGCAGTTCTTC.

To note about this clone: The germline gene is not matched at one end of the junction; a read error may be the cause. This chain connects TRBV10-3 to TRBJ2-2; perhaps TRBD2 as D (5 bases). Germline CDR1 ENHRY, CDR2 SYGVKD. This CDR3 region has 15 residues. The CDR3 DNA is TGTGCCATTAGTGAAAGGGAAGGAGGCACCGGGGAGCTGTTTTTT. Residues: CAISEREGGTGELFF.

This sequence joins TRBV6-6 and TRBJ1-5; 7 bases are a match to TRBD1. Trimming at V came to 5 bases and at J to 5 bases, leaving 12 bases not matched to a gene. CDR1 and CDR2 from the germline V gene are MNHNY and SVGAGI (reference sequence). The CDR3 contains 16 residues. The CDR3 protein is CASSRGGTAYYQPQHF. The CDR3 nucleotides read TGTGCCAGCAGTCGGGGCGGGACAGCATACTATCAGCCCCAGCATTTT.

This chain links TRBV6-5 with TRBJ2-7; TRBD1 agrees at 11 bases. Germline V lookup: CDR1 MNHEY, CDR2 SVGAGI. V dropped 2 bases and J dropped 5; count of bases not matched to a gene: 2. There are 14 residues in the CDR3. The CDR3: CASSYGQGANEQYF. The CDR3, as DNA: TGTGCCAGCAGTTACGGACAGGGGGCAAACGAGCAGTACTTC.

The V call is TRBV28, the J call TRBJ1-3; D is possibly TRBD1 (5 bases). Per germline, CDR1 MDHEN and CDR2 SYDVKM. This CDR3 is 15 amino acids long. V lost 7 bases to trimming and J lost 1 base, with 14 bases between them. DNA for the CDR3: TGTGCCAGCACTGGGCAGGGTTTTTCTGGAAACACCATATATTTT. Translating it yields CASTGQGFSGNTIYF.

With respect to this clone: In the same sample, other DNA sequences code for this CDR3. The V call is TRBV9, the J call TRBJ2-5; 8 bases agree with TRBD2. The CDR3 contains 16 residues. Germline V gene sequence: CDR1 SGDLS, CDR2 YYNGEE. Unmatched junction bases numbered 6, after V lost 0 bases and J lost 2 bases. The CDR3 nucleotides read TGTGCCAGCAGCGTAGCGGTTGCGGGGGGACAAGAGACCCAGTACTTC. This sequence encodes CASSVAVAGGQETQYF.

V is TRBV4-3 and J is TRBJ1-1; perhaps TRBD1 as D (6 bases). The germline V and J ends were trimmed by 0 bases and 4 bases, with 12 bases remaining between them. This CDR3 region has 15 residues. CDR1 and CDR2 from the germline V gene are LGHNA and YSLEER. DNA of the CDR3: TGCGCCAGCAGCCAAGATACAGGGACGAGCACTGAAGCTTTCTTT. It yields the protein CASSQDTGTSTEAFF.

CDR3 region: CASSSQVLLAGSYNEQFF. In nucleotides, the CDR3 is TGTGCCAGCAGCTCCCAAGTTTTACTAGCGGGATCTTACAATGAGCAGTTCTTC. The genes are TRBV5-8 and TRBJ2-1; TRBD2 agrees at 10 bases. After removal of 3 bases from V and 4 bases from J, the junction contained 13 bases not matched to a gene. This CDR3 spans 18 amino acids. Germline V gene sequence: CDR1 SGHTS, CDR2 YDEGEE.

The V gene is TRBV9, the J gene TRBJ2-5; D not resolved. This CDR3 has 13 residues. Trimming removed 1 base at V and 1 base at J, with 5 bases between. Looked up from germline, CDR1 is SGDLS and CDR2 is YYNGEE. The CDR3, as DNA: TGTGCCAGCAGCGTAAACGGCCAAGAGACCCAGTACTTC. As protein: CASSVNGQETQYF.

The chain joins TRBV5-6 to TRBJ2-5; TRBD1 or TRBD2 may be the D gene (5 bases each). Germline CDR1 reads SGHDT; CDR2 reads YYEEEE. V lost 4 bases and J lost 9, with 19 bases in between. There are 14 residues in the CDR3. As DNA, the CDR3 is TGTGCCAGCAGCCAGGGACCCGGGAATACGGCCCAGTACTTC. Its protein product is CASSQGPGNTAQYF.

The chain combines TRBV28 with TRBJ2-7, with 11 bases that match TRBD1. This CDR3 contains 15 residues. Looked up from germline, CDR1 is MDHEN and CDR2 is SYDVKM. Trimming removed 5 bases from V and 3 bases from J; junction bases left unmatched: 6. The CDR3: CASSQPGTGGYEQYF. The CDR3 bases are TGTGCCAGCAGTCAGCCCGGGACAGGGGGCTACGAGCAGTACTTC.